The 19 T cell receptor beta chains presented below share a single source sample, sequenced in a study of blood T cell repertoires in COVID-19. Assay used: immunoSEQ multiplex PCR; TCRdb lists only in-frame clones, some missing. Of some 100,000 clones listed, more than 65% are singletons. The sequencing input was peripheral blood. The receptors stem from a woman of 80 years or more with active or convalescent COVID-19.

J is TRBJ2-7 and V is TRBV28, with a tentative D call TRBD1 (5 bases). Germline loops: CDR1 MDHEN, CDR2 SYDVKM. V lost 5 bases, J lost 6 bases, and 23 bases lay in between. The CDR3 has 16 residues. In DNA form, the CDR3 reads TGTGCCAGCAGTAACATGGCAGGGTTAGGCGGATTCGAGCAGTACTTC. This codes for CASSNMAGLGGFEQYF.

The chain has TRBV9 and TRBJ2-1; 11 positions match TRBD1. The CDR3 loop spans 18 amino acids. After removal of 5 bases from V and 6 bases from J, the junction contained 16 bases not matched to a gene. Germline assignment: CDR1 SGDLS and CDR2 YYNGEE. The CDR3 is CASSTPRTGGAEGNEQFF. The CDR3 coding sequence is TGTGCCAGCAGTACACCTCGGACAGGGGGCGCGGAGGGCAATGAGCAGTTCTTC.

The J gene is TRBJ2-4, the V gene TRBV18; 11 bases map to TRBD1. The CDR3 is 19 residues long. Germline V lookup: CDR1 KGHSH, CDR2 LQKENI. The J segment lost 0 bases and the V segment lost 4 bases, leaving 11 bases of the junction unmatched. The chain's CDR3 is CASSRIGTGGMLAKNIQYF. CDR3 coding DNA: TGTGCCAGCTCACGGATCGGGACAGGGGGGATGCTAGCCAAAAACATTCAGTACTTC.

This clone was picked up one time. CDR3 residues: CASSGGTGGNYGYTF. The CDR3 region has the DNA TGTGCCAGCAGTGGAGGGACAGGGGGTAACTATGGCTACACCTTC. The rearrangement links TRBV2 to TRBJ1-2; 11 bases fit TRBD1. The CDR3 consists of 15 residues. Trimming took 4 bases from V and 1 from J; bases not matched to a gene: 2. Germline CDR1 reads SNHLY; CDR2 reads FYNNEI.

J is TRBJ2-1 and V is TRBV9; TRBD1 is a possible D gene (5 bases). CDR3 length: 13 residues. Germline-derived CDR1 and CDR2 are SGDLS and YYNGEE. The V end lost 0 bases, the J end lost 6 bases, and 7 bases lay between the germline ends. CDR3 sequence reads: CASSVAQGNEQFF. Written as DNA, the CDR3 is TGTGCCAGCAGCGTAGCTCAGGGCAATGAGCAGTTCTTC.

The chain employs TRBV6-5 and TRBJ1-2, with 9 nucleotides matching TRBD1. This CDR3 is built from 15 residues. Germline V gives CDR1 MNHEY, CDR2 SVGAGI. The ends lost 6 bases at V and 0 bases at J; junction bases unmatched: 5. The CDR3 spells CASSPTGGANYGYTF. The CDR3 bases are TGTGCCAGCAGCCCGACAGGGGGAGCTAACTATGGCTACACCTTC.

The rearrangement joins TRBV5-6 to TRBJ2-7, with D perhaps matching TRBD2 (5 bases). Trimming pared 0 bases from V and 2 bases from J, leaving 12 bases between. Germline V gives CDR1 SGHDT, CDR2 YYEEEE. The CDR3 totals 15 residues. CDR3 DNA sequence: TGTGCCAGCAGCTTGGGACGACGGCGGGCCTACGAGCAGTACTTC. Its translation is CASSLGRRRAYEQYF.

V and J are TRBV20-1 and TRBJ2-5; D is uncertain. This CDR3 comprises 11 residues. V dropped 2 bases and J dropped 5 bases, with 6 bases sitting between them. Germline V gene data show CDR1 as DFQATT and CDR2 as SNEGSKA (reference sequence). The CDR3 sequence is CSARFRETQYF. The DNA of the CDR3 is TGCAGTGCTAGATTCCGGGAGACCCAGTACTTC.

The chain uses TRBV10-3 and TRBJ2-1; 9 positions agree with TRBD2. The CDR3 is 14 residues long. Trimming removed 5 bases from V and 6 bases from J; junction bases left unmatched: 5. Germline V CDR1 and CDR2: ENHRY, SYGVKD. The CDR3 protein is CAISHGLATNEQFF. CDR3 DNA: TGTGCCATCAGTCACGGACTAGCGACCAATGAGCAGTTCTTC.

The chain recombines TRBV13 with TRBJ1-6; 11 nucleotides align to TRBD1. The CDR3 covers 15 residues. With V trimmed by 5 bases and J by 7 bases, 4 bases remained unmatched. The V gene's germline CDR1 is PRHDT and CDR2 FYEKMQ (reference sequence). CDR3 in amino acids: CASSPRTGGNSPLHF. CDR3 coding DNA: TGTGCCAGCAGCCCCCGGACAGGGGGCAATTCACCCCTCCACTTT. The full variable domain, in which reference TRBV13 and TRBJ1-6 provide the parts outside the CDR3, is AAGVIQSPRHLIKEKRETATLKCYPIPRHDTVYWYQQGPGQDPQFLISFYEKMQSDKGSIPDRFSAQQFSDYHSELNMSSLELGDSALYFCASSPRTGGNSPLHFGNGTRLTVT.

The chain links TRBV10-2 to TRBJ1-4, with a tentative D call TRBD1 (6 bases). The V end was cut by 5 bases, the J end by 8 bases, with 12 bases between. This CDR3 comprises 13 residues. CDR1 and CDR2 (germline): WSHSY, SAAADI. This CDR3 is CASSRGAGEKLFF. Here the CDR3 DNA reads TGCGCCAGCAGTCGGGGGGCAGGAGAAAAACTGTTTTTT.

This sequence joins TRBV19 and TRBJ1-2; 7 nucleotides line up with TRBD1. From germline, CDR1 is LNHDA and CDR2 SQIVND (reference sequence). CDR3 length: 16 amino acids. V lost 7 bases, J lost 0 bases, and 11 bases stayed unmatched. CDR3 in DNA: TGTGCCAGTACCCCCGGGGACAGCCTACCTAACTATGGCTACACCTTC. Protein product: CASTPGDSLPNYGYTF.

The chain has TRBV28 and TRBJ2-1; 12 bases match TRBD1. The CDR3 has 15 amino acids. Germline lookup yields CDR1 MDHEN and CDR2 SYDVKM. After removal of 5 bases from V and 6 bases from J, the junction contained 5 bases not matched to a gene. The CDR3 DNA follows: TGTGCCAGCAGTCTTGGGACAGGGGGCTTCAATGAGCAGTTCTTC. Translated, it gives CASSLGTGGFNEQFF.

This clone was observed a handful of times. The chain combines TRBV12-3 or TRBV12-4 with TRBJ1-5; TRBD1 is a possible D gene (5 bases). V gave up 4 bases and J gave up 5 bases, with 9 bases separating them. The CDR3 has 13 amino acids. The CDR3 reads CASSSATDQPQHF. The CDR3 nucleotides read TGTGCCAGCAGTTCAGCGACAGATCAGCCCCAGCATTTT.

This chain links TRBV4-2 with TRBJ2-1, with TRBD1 matching over 8 bases. The trim removed 5 bases at V and 9 bases at J, leaving 15 bases unmatched. The CDR3 has 16 residues. Germline V gives CDR1 LGHNA, CDR2 YNFKEQ. CDR3: CASSEGQGGTPGEQFF. The CDR3 region has the DNA TGTGCCAGCAGCGAAGGACAGGGAGGCACACCGGGTGAGCAGTTCTTC.

The J gene is TRBJ2-4, the V gene TRBV28; D ambiguous. The germline V gene encodes CDR1 MDHEN and CDR2 SYDVKM. This CDR3 has 14 amino acids. The germline V and J ends were trimmed by 11 bases and 2 bases, with 16 bases remaining between them. CDR3: CASRGEWPKNIQYF. The CDR3, as DNA: TGTGCCTCCCGCGGAGAGTGGCCCAAAAACATTCAGTACTTC. The variable domain in full, with the rest retrieved from reference TRBV28 and TRBJ2-4, is DVKVTQSSRYLVKRTGEKVFLECVQDMDHENMFWYRQDPGLGLRLIYFSYDVKMKEKGDIPEGYSVSREKKERFSLILESASTNQTSMYLCASRGEWPKNIQYFGAGTRLSVL.

For the CDR3, the DNA is TGTGCCAGCAGTTCGACTAGCAGGGTAAACACCGGGGAGCTGTTTTTT. This gives the protein CASSSTSRVNTGELFF. J is TRBJ2-2 and V is TRBV6-5; 7 bases are a match to TRBD2. Germline CDR1 MNHEY, CDR2 SVGAGI. CDR3 size: 16 residues. V was pared by 4 bases and J by 2 bases, with 7 bases of the junction left unmatched.

The chain employs TRBV7-6 and TRBJ2-3, with 10 nucleotides matching TRBD2. Per germline, CDR1 SGHVS and CDR2 FNYEAQ. J was trimmed by 1 base and V by 5 bases; bases with no gene match: 3. There are 15 residues in the CDR3. Here the CDR3 DNA reads TGTGCCAGCAGCCAAGCGGGGGGGGGCACAGATACGCAGTATTTT. Amino acids: CASSQAGGGTDTQYF.

This chain links TRBV5-4 with TRBJ2-2, with 11 nucleotides matching TRBD1. The CDR3 is made up of 16 amino acids. The germline CDR1 and CDR2 sequences are SGHNT and YYREEE (reference sequence). With V trimmed by 4 bases and J by 7 bases, 9 bases remained unmatched. The CDR3 DNA is TGTGCCAGCAGCCCCTCGGACAGGGGGCTTAACGGGGAGCTGTTTTTT. Residues: CASSPSDRGLNGELFF.